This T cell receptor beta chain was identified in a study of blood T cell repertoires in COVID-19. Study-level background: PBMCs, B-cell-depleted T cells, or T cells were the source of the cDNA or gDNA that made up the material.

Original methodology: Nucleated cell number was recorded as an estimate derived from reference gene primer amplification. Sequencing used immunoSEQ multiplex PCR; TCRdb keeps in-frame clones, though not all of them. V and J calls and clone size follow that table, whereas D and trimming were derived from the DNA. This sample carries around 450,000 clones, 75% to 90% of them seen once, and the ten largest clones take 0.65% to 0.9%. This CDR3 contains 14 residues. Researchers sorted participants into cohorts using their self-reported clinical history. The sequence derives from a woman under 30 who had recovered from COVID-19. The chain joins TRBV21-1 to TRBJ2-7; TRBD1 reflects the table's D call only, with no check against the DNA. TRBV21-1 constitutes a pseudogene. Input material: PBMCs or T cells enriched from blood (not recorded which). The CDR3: CARRSGTFSHEQYF. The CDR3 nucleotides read TGTGCCAGAAGGTCGGGGACATTCAGTCACGAGCAGTACTTC.